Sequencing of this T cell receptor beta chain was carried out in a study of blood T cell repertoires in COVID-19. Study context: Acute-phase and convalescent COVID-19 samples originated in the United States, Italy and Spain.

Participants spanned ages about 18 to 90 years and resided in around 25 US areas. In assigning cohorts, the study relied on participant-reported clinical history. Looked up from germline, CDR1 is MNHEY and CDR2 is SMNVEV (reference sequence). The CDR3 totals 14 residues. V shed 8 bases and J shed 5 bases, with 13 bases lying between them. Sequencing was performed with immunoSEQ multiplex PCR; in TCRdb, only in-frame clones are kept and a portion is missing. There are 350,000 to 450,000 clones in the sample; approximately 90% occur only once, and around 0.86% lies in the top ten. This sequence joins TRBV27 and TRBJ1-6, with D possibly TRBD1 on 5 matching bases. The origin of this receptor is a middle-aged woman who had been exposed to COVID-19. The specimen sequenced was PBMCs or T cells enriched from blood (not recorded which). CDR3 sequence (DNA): TGTGCCAGCGGCCAGGGAAAGGATAATTCACCCCTCCACTTT. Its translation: CASGQGKDNSPLHF.